Detailed here is one TCR beta chain. Method: immunoSEQ multiplex PCR; TCRdb's copy keeps in-frame clones and lacks some. The sample records more than 300,000 clones, 75% to 90% being singletons. In germline, CDR1 is MGHRA, CDR2 YSYEKL. The CDR3 covers 19 residues. Losses at the gene ends were 1 base for V and 0 bases for J; bases not matched to a gene: 12. The data stem from a study of cytomegalovirus exposure and HLA in healthy donors. The sample consisted of PBMCs. The clonotype was recovered from a woman aged 18-35 years in good health and CMV-seronegative. The chain links TRBV4-1 to TRBJ2-1; 7 bases fit TRBD1. The CDR3 here is CASSQVAQGISSSYNEQFF. DNA of the CDR3: TGCGCCAGCAGCCAAGTTGCACAGGGGATTTCGAGCTCCTACAATGAGCAGTTCTTC.